This T cell receptor (beta chain) was sequenced for a study of CD8+ T cells in alopecia areata. The wider study: It was 6 to 18 months of tofacitinib, and then there were 6 months off drug.

Treatment described: oral pan-JAK inhibitor, 5-10 mg twice daily. CDR1 and CDR2 from the germline V gene are SGHDT and YYEEEE. V lost 0 bases and J 0 bases, leaving 12 bases between the germline ends. The CDR3 length is 16 residues. RNA extraction and reverse transcription yielded cDNA as sequencing template. Some clones are missing from TCRdb's copy, which holds only in-frame ones; the method was immunoSEQ multiplex PCR. Among some 180,000 clones listed, 40% to 65% were seen once. This clonotype was obtained from a human donor with alopecia areata. The rearrangement uses TRBV5-6 and TRBJ1-1; possible D gene TRBD1, 6 bases. The sequenced sample was CD8+ T cells sorted from blood, obtained at week 24, from a patient treated with tofacitinib. In DNA form, the CDR3 reads TGTGCCAGCAGCTTGGTTGGACAGAAATTGAACACTGAAGCTTTCTTT. Protein sequence: CASSLVGQKLNTEAFF.